A single sample is the source of the 10 T cell receptor beta chains below, sequenced in a study. TCRdb recomputed calls from the RT-PCR reads with MiXCR, one row per CDR3 protein. The sample yields about 680,000 distinct CDR3 sequences, about 14% seen once. Sequences were obtained from memory CD4+ T cells from blood. The source is a female donor in good health, serving as a healthy control.

The table lists this clonotype with a few counts. J is TRBJ1-2 and V is TRBV6-5, with 8 bases fitting TRBD1. Unmatched junction bases numbered 6, after V lost 4 bases and J lost 2 bases. The CDR3 runs 15 residues. Per germline, CDR1 MNHEY and CDR2 SVGAGI. This CDR3 reads CASSSPGQDNYGYTF. As DNA, the CDR3 is TGTGCCAGCAGTTCCCCGGGACAGGACAACTATGGCTACACCTTC.

This clonotype has just a few counts. The chain recombines TRBV18 with TRBJ2-1, with D possibly being TRBD1 (6 bases). There are 17 residues in the CDR3. The germline V and J ends were trimmed by 1 base and 6 bases, with 19 bases remaining between them. CDR1 is KGHSH and CDR2 is LQKENI in the germline V gene. Here the CDR3 DNA reads TGTGCCAGCTCACCACAGATTGGACAGATCAGTTTCAATGAGCAGTTCTTC. It specifies CASSPQIGQISFNEQFF.

This clonotype has just a few counts. The rearrangement links TRBV5-1 to TRBJ2-2, with 7 bases aligning to TRBD2. The CDR3 consists of 16 residues. Germline V gene data show CDR1 as SGHRS and CDR2 as YFSETQ. V lost 4 bases, J lost 2 bases, and 8 bases stayed unmatched. The CDR3 DNA is TGCGCCAGCAGCGGCGAGAGCGGGATCAACACCGGGGAGCTGTTTTTT. Protein: CASSGESGINTGELFF.

V and J are TRBV9 and TRBJ1-4, with D possibly being TRBD1 (5 bases). The CDR3 is made up of 14 amino acids. Germline loops: CDR1 SGDLS, CDR2 YYNGEE. Trimming removed 3 bases from V and 8 bases from J, with 14 bases in between. The CDR3 here is CASSGRGFPEKLFF. The CDR3 DNA reads TGTGCCAGCAGCGGAAGGGGCTTCCCAGAAAAACTGTTTTTT.

This rearrangement joins TRBV20-1 to TRBJ2-1, with a weak D call TRBD2 (6 bases). CDR1 DFQATT and CDR2 SNEGSKA come from the germline V gene (reference sequence). Trimming shortened V by 5 bases and J by 2 bases, and 10 bases separated the two germline ends. This CDR3 spans 13 amino acids. CDR3 protein: CSAGAGAYNEQFF. The CDR3 region has the DNA TGCAGTGCTGGAGCGGGTGCCTACAATGAGCAGTTCTTC.

This clonotype was counted between two and nine times. The V gene is TRBV20-1, the J gene TRBJ1-1; unclear D gene. V was shortened by 6 bases and J by 1 base, with 15 bases between the two germline ends. Germline V gene lookup returns CDR1 DFQATT and CDR2 SNEGSKA (reference sequence). The CDR3 has 14 residues. DNA for the CDR3: TGCAGTGCCGAGAAGTTGAAGGGGAACACTGAAGCTTTCTTT. This gives the protein CSAEKLKGNTEAFF.

The table lists this clonotype with many counts. The chain links TRBV7-2 to TRBJ2-7, with D uncertain. The V end lost 5 bases, the J end lost 3 bases, and 8 bases lay between the germline ends. This CDR3 is 12 amino acids long. CDR1 is SGHTA, CDR2 FQGNSA, per germline. The chain's CDR3 is CASSPQRYEQYF. In nucleotides, the CDR3 is TGTGCCAGCAGCCCGCAACGCTACGAGCAGTACTTC.

V usage is TRBV20-1 and J usage is TRBJ1-1; D is undetermined. V gave up 6 bases and J gave up 1 base, with 18 bases separating them. CDR3 size: 15 residues. Germline-derived CDR1 and CDR2 are DFQATT and SNEGSKA (reference sequence). The CDR3 DNA is TGCAGTGCCCCCGTTCTGGGCTATGGGAACACTGAAGCTTTCTTT. Amino acid sequence: CSAPVLGYGNTEAFF.

The V and J genes are TRBV7-2 and TRBJ1-3, with TRBD1 as a possible D gene (5 bases). The CDR3 has 16 residues. V dropped 1 base and J dropped 0 bases, with 10 bases sitting between them. The germline gives CDR1 SGHTA, CDR2 FQGNSA. CDR3 DNA sequence: TGTGCCAGCAGCTTAGTCCGGGGCCGCTCTGGAAACACCATATATTTT. Amino acid sequence: CASSLVRGRSGNTIYF.

This chain joins TRBV10-3 and TRBJ1-5; 8 nucleotides agree with TRBD1. Trimming at V came to 4 bases and at J to 5 bases, leaving 13 bases not matched to a gene. The germline CDR1 and CDR2 sequences are ENHRY and SYGVKD. This CDR3 region has 17 residues. CDR3 region: CAISAERQGTGDQPQHF. CDR3 coding DNA: TGTGCCATCAGTGCGGAGAGACAGGGGACTGGTGATCAGCCCCAGCATTTT.